Each of the 20 T cell receptor beta chains below was sequenced from the same sample in a study of cytomegalovirus exposure and HLA in healthy donors. This PCR relied on a set of 60 Vbeta primers and 13 Jbeta primers. Sequenced by immunoSEQ multiplex PCR; TCRdb stores in-frame clones only, minus some. Here the sample spans under 200,000 clones, around 80% being singletons. Sequenced: PBMCs. The receptors derive from a woman aged 50 to 65 in good health and CMV-seropositive.

V usage is TRBV27 and J usage is TRBJ1-2; 8 bases map to TRBD1. Germline CDR1 reads MNHEY; CDR2 reads SMNVEV (reference sequence). The CDR3 runs to 13 residues. After removal of 6 bases from V and 5 bases from J, the junction contained 5 bases not matched to a gene. The chain's CDR3 is CASSTGGAYGYTF. The CDR3 nucleotides read TGTGCCAGCAGCACAGGGGGAGCTTATGGCTACACCTTC.

The chain joins TRBV28 to TRBJ1-4; 9 nucleotides align to TRBD1. The V gene's germline CDR1 is MDHEN and CDR2 SYDVKM. With V trimmed by 2 bases and J by 0 bases, 7 bases remained unmatched. The CDR3 is 18 residues long. The CDR3 bases are TGTGCCAGCAGTTTACGTCGGGACAGGGCTACAACTAATGAAAAACTGTTTTTT. It yields the protein CASSLRRDRATTNEKLFF.

This sequence joins TRBV27 and TRBJ1-1; weak D call: TRBD1 (6 bases). Germline CDR1 reads MNHEY; CDR2 reads SMNVEV (reference sequence). Trimming pared 10 bases from V and 1 base from J, leaving 13 bases between. The CDR3 length is 13 residues. DNA for the CDR3: TGTGCCACCCAGGGGCCGGGGAACACTGAAGCTTTCTTT. Residues: CATQGPGNTEAFF.

The chain has TRBV5-1 and TRBJ2-3, with 7 bases identical to TRBD1. Germline CDR1 is SGHRS and CDR2 is YFSETQ. The CDR3 consists of 15 residues. J gave up 3 bases and V 3 bases, and 7 bases lay outside the gene matches. The CDR3 nucleotides read TGCGCCAGCAGCTCCGGGACAGCGGTAACAGATACGCAGTATTTT. Protein sequence: CASSSGTAVTDTQYF.

This clone was found once. J is TRBJ1-2 and V is TRBV15; 7 bases agree with TRBD1. V lost 0 bases, J lost 5 bases, and 6 bases stayed unmatched. Germline loops: CDR1 LNHNV, CDR2 YYDKDF (reference sequence). CDR3 length equals 15 residues. This CDR3 reads CATSRDPGTEYGYTF. The CDR3 DNA follows: TGTGCCACCAGCAGAGATCCGGGGACAGAGTATGGCTACACCTTC.

The gene calls are TRBV5-1 and TRBJ2-3; D is perhaps TRBD2 (8 bases). V lost 5 bases and J 5 bases, leaving 18 bases between the germline ends. Germline lookup yields CDR1 SGHRS and CDR2 YFSETQ. The CDR3 sequence is 15 residues long. CDR3 sequence: CASRLGLAGGDTQYF. CDR3 nucleotide sequence: TGCGCCAGCAGACTCGGACTAGCAGGGGGAGATACGCAGTATTTT.

The chain uses TRBV2 and TRBJ2-5; possible D gene TRBD1, 6 bases. There are 16 residues in the CDR3. The V gene's germline CDR1 is SNHLY and CDR2 FYNNEI. V was clipped by 10 bases and J by 0 bases, with 21 bases between them. CDR3 DNA sequence: TGTGCCACCAATAACAAGCTCAGGGGCCACCAAGAGACCCAGTACTTC. It translates to CATNNKLRGHQETQYF.

The CDR3 sequence is CAWSRAGGSYNEQFF. CDR3 in DNA: TGTGCCTGGAGCCGCGCGGGGGGATCTTACAATGAGCAGTTCTTC. The gene calls are TRBV30 and TRBJ2-1; 8 bases fit TRBD2. V shed 3 bases and J 4 bases; nucleotides not matched to a gene: 8. Germline-derived CDR1 and CDR2 are GTSNPN and SVGIG (reference sequence). The CDR3 spans 15 residues.

This rearrangement joins TRBV5-4 to TRBJ1-3, with D hard to call. Germline values: CDR1 SGHNT, CDR2 YYREEE (reference sequence). This CDR3 has 12 amino acids. V was cut by 7 bases and J by 4 bases, with 9 bases left in between. This CDR3 is CASSITGNTIYF. CDR3 bases: TGTGCCAGCTCTATAACGGGAAACACCATATATTTT.

This rearrangement joins TRBV18 to TRBJ2-1; D possibly corresponds to TRBD2 (5 bases). The CDR3 is 13 amino acids. Germline V gene lookup returns CDR1 KGHSH and CDR2 LQKENI. Trimming stripped 2 bases from V and 6 bases from J, with 8 bases between. The CDR3 spells CASSPRAGNEQFF. Written as DNA, the CDR3 is TGTGCCAGCTCACCAAGGGCGGGCAATGAGCAGTTCTTC. Supplemented by reference TRBV18 and TRBJ2-1, the full variable domain reads NAGVMQNPRHLVRRRGQEARLRCSPMKGHSHVYWYRQLPEEGLKFMVYLQKENIIDESGMPKERFSAEFPKEGPSILRIQQVVRGDSAAYFCASSPRAGNEQFFGPGTRLTVL.

The chain combines TRBV7-3 with TRBJ2-1; 9 positions agree with TRBD2. CDR3 size: 16 residues. With 2 bases clipped from V and 6 bases from J, the junction kept 8 bases outside the gene matches. The germline V gene encodes CDR1 SGHTA and CDR2 FQGTGA. The DNA of the CDR3 is TGTGCCAGCAGCTTATTCTTGAGTAGCGGGGGCAATGAGCAGTTCTTC. Translating it yields CASSLFLSSGGNEQFF.

The J gene is TRBJ2-3, the V gene TRBV5-5; 8 bases align to TRBD1. This CDR3 is built from 16 residues. In germline, CDR1 is SGHKS, CDR2 YYEKEE (reference sequence). V shed 3 bases, J shed 3 bases, and the junction held 9 bases outside the gene matches. The chain's CDR3 is CASSSKGQVKTDTQYF. Written as DNA, the CDR3 is TGTGCCAGCAGCTCAAAGGGACAGGTGAAGACAGATACGCAGTATTTT.

The CDR3 spells CASSLSGANVLTF. The DNA of the CDR3 is TGTGCCAGCAGTCTCTCTGGGGCCAACGTCCTGACTTTC. The genes are TRBV6-5 and TRBJ2-6; D is ambiguous. The germline gives CDR1 MNHEY, CDR2 SVGAGI. Deletions cut 5 bases from V and 0 bases from J, with 2 bases between. CDR3 length equals 13 residues.

Only a few counts were recorded for this clone. V and J are TRBV28 and TRBJ1-5; TRBD1 is a possible D gene (6 bases). The CDR3 loop spans 22 amino acids. With 5 bases removed from V and 1 base from J, the gap between germline ends came to 33 bases. Germline CDR1 is MDHEN and CDR2 is SYDVKM. For the CDR3, the DNA is TGTGCCAGCAGTCTGGGATTTCTTTGGGGGCTACAGGGTCCCCGGAGCAATCAGCCCCAGCATTTT. This sequence encodes CASSLGFLWGLQGPRSNQPQHF.

The chain links TRBV19 to TRBJ2-7, with TRBD1 identical over 9 bases. The CDR3 sequence is 16 residues long. J was trimmed by 2 bases and V by 2 bases; bases with no gene match: 7. The germline V gene has CDR1 LNHDA and CDR2 SQIVND (reference sequence). The CDR3 loop is CASSIPGTGTTYEQYF. Written as DNA, the CDR3 is TGTGCCAGTAGTATACCAGGGACAGGGACAACCTACGAGCAGTACTTC. The variable domain in full, with the rest retrieved from reference TRBV19 and TRBJ2-7, is DGGITQSPKYLFRKEGQNVTLSCEQNLNHDAMYWYRQDPGQGLRLIYYSQIVNDFQKGDIAEGYSVSREKKESFPLTVTSAQKNPTAFYLCASSIPGTGTTYEQYFGPGTRLTVT.

CDR3 sequence (DNA): TGTGCCAGCAGCTTAGCTTTCGGGGTCGGGAACACTGAAGCTTTCTTT. Translating it yields CASSLAFGVGNTEAFF. The chain recombines TRBV7-2 with TRBJ1-1; D is unresolved. This CDR3 is 16 amino acids long. Trimming took off 0 bases at V and 1 base at J, with 12 bases between the two ends. Germline CDR1 reads SGHTA; CDR2 reads FQGNSA. The entire variable domain, with the rest obtained from reference TRBV7-2 and TRBJ1-1, is as follows: GAGVSQSPSNKVTEKGKDVELRCDPISGHTALYWYRQSLGQGLEFLIYFQGNSAPDKSGLPSDRFSAERTGGSVSTLTIQRTQQEDSAVYLCASSLAFGVGNTEAFFGQGTRLTVV.

The V and J genes are TRBV7-2 and TRBJ2-7; possible D gene TRBD1, 6 bases. Per the germline V gene, CDR1 is SGHTA and CDR2 is FQGNSA. The CDR3 loop spans 15 amino acids. The V end lost 4 bases, the J end lost 4 bases, and 17 bases lay between the germline ends. The CDR3 DNA follows: TGTGCCAGCAGCTCCCGGGACACCCGGTCGTACGAGCAGTACTTC. As protein: CASSSRDTRSYEQYF.

V and J are TRBV29-1 and TRBJ1-1; perhaps TRBD1 as D (5 bases). CDR1 and CDR2 from the germline V gene are SQVTM and ANQGSEA. The length of the CDR3 is 11 residues. V was shortened by 4 bases and J by 9 bases, with 12 bases between the two germline ends. The DNA of the CDR3 is TGCAGCGTTGCCCCAGACAGCAAAGCTTTCTTT. Amino acids: CSVAPDSKAFF.

The gene calls are TRBV9 and TRBJ1-2; TRBD1 matches 7 bases. After removal of 0 bases from V and 8 bases from J, the junction contained 13 bases not matched to a gene. Germline V CDR1 and CDR2: SGDLS, YYNGEE. The CDR3 sequence is 16 residues long. CDR3 sequence (DNA): TGTGCCAGCAGCGTAGGGAATCCCGACAGGGCGTGGGGCTACACCTTC. It specifies CASSVGNPDRAWGYTF.

The chain links TRBV28 to TRBJ2-1; D is perhaps TRBD1 (5 bases). The germline V gene encodes CDR1 MDHEN and CDR2 SYDVKM. This CDR3 comprises 17 residues. Between the trimmed V and J ends, which lost 3 bases and 7 bases, there was a span of 22 bases. The CDR3 bases are TGTGCCAGCAGTTTCCTATCCGGGCGCCTATCAGGGAATGAGCAGTTCTTC. This sequence encodes CASSFLSGRLSGNEQFF.